The rows below give T cell receptor beta chains drawn from one sample of a study of cytomegalovirus exposure and HLA in healthy donors. The table came from immunoSEQ multiplex PCR; TCRdb's copy has only in-frame clones and leaves some out. The repertoire includes 100,000 to 120,000 clones, around nine tenths of them detected once, and roughly 1.4% sits in the top ten. Sequenced: PBMCs. The receptors shown here come from a woman under 40 in good health and CMV-seropositive. CDR3s leave out the opening cysteine and the closing phenylalanine or tryptophan. Clone size appears in some rows only: once, few, many, or a class for an expanded clone.

v_call	j_call	clone_size	cdr3_aa
TRBV7-9	TRBJ2-3	NA	ASKPSGVTDTQY
TRBV7-2	TRBJ2-2	once	ASSLDGGPSGELF
TRBV4-2	TRBJ2-7	NA	ASSQDRSSAHYEQY
TRBV12-5	TRBJ2-2	NA	ASGLGTGVPGELF
TRBV4-2	TRBJ1-2	NA	ASSRPGQGARDYGYT
TRBV7-2	TRBJ2-1	NA	ASSLERVAEQF
TRBV14	TRBJ2-5	NA	ASSQGRLDLQETQY
TRBV28	TRBJ2-1	NA	ASRSGTSGRVPI
TRBV11-2	TRBJ2-7	NA	ASSARGGYEQY
TRBV7-2	TRBJ2-7	NA	ASSLAGTGRYEQY
TRBV7-9	TRBJ1-6	NA	ASSWTGGEPLH
TRBV28	TRBJ2-3	once	ASRVQGADTQY
TRBV7-9	TRBJ2-1	NA	ASSLRGRSGRVLGEQF
TRBV9	TRBJ2-2	NA	ASSVPGGPGTGELF
TRBV5-6	TRBJ1-4	NA	ASSPTRQGAGVREKLF
TRBV18	TRBJ2-1	NA	ASSHGQLDEQF
TRBV5-1	TRBJ2-5	NA	ASSSGLASGETQY
TRBV6-6	TRBJ2-3	NA	ASSSLGTSRTDTQY
TRBV2	TRBJ1-3	once	ATNGRAGNTIY
TRBV7-2	TRBJ1-6	NA	ATGQVPPSPLH
TRBV6-6	TRBJ1-5	NA	ASSYGPGEGNQPQH
TRBV5-1	TRBJ2-3	few	ASSASGGNVRGTQY
TRBV11-2	TRBJ1-2	NA	ASSLDRATGYT
TRBV7-2	TRBJ2-6	NA	ASSLRAVSSGANVLT
TRBV11-1	TRBJ2-1	NA	ASSSRGGLGNEQF
TRBV6-5	TRBJ2-3	NA	ASRRFGTGLDTQY
TRBV7-2	TRBJ2-1	NA	ASSLPGGFNEQF
TRBV7-9	TRBJ2-1	NA	ASSPPGLAGNEQF
TRBV15	TRBJ2-6	NA	ATSERQGLGANVLT
TRBV2	TRBJ2-1	NA	ASSLAGAGEQF
TRBV29-1	TRBJ2-3	NA	SVLGTGWTDTQY
TRBV29-1	TRBJ2-2	NA	SVGGKYTGELF
TRBV27	TRBJ2-7	NA	ASSTDSGNEQY
TRBV6-6	TRBJ2-7	NA	ASSYLSGILYEQY
TRBV6-5	TRBJ1-2	NA	ASRGLGGARGYT
TRBV19	TRBJ1-2	NA	ASSIDLWLTGGAFYGYT
TRBV5-4	TRBJ1-1	NA	ASSLGLLEMNTEAF
TRBV12-5	TRBJ1-5	NA	ASGFFGTGGPISNQPQH
TRBV7-9	TRBJ2-7	NA	ATSIADRDREQY
TRBV4-2	TRBJ2-7	NA	ASSQQGAPGEQY
TRBV7-3	TRBJ1-2	NA	ASSFEHDYT
TRBV27	TRBJ1-1	once	ASSTSGGSTEAF
TRBV15	TRBJ1-5	NA	ATSRAGQAQH
TRBV15	TRBJ1-2	NA	ATSRAGTAYGYT
TRBV5-1	TRBJ2-7	NA	ASSSGQGGYEQY
TRBV11-2	TRBJ2-7	NA	ASSLGLAGPSYEQY
TRBV30	TRBJ1-1	NA	AGDRGGTEAF
TRBV2	TRBJ2-7	few	ASSSGVWEQY
TRBV6-1	TRBJ2-3	NA	ASSEFVAGDTDTQY